Listed below are T cell receptor beta chains from one sample, sequenced in a study of blood T cell repertoires in COVID-19. Only in-frame clones appear in the TCRdb table, and some are missing; sequencing was by immunoSEQ multiplex PCR. The data hold about 70,000 clones, with 81% observed a single time. The sample was peripheral blood. Source of these receptors: a woman aged 65 to 85 with acute or convalescent COVID-19. Each CDR3 is given with its conserved first and last residue. The order of the fields is V gene, J gene, D gene, clone size, CDR3 protein, CDR3 DNA. D genes are given only for firm matches. Clone size is stated in some rows and not others, as once, few, many or a class when expanded.

>TRBV6-5|TRBJ2-1|-|-
CASSTGADTNEQFF
TGTGCCAGCAGTACGGGTGCGGATACCAATGAGCAGTTCTTC
>TRBV24-1|TRBJ2-1|TRBD2|-
CAASAGGTYNEQFF
TGTGCCGCCTCCGCGGGGGGAACCTACAATGAGCAGTTCTTC
>TRBV9|TRBJ1-1|-|many
CASSASGSPITEAFF
TGTGCCAGCAGCGCATCCGGGTCCCCAATCACTGAAGCTTTCTTT
>TRBV6-5|TRBJ1-6|-|few
CASSYSEARSPLHF
TGTGCCAGCAGTTACTCAGAGGCAAGATCACCCCTCCACTTT
>TRBV6-6|TRBJ1-2|TRBD1|-
CASSADRGVVYGYTF
TGTGCCAGCAGTGCCGACAGGGGGGTGGTCTATGGCTACACCTTC
>TRBV6-2/TRBV6-3|TRBJ2-2|-|-
CASSYYVGYTGELFF
TGTGCCAGCAGTTACTATGTCGGTTACACCGGGGAGCTGTTTTTT
>TRBV15|TRBJ1-1|-|-
CATSRDRFEAFF
TGTGCCACCAGCAGGGACAGATTTGAAGCTTTCTTT
>TRBV5-1|TRBJ2-3|-|once
CASSLQTYTDTQYF
TGCGCCAGCAGCTTGCAGACTTACACAGATACGCAGTATTTT
>TRBV12-2|TRBJ1-4|-|-
CASRSTDKNEKLFF
TGTGCAAGTCGCTCCACCGACAAGAACGAAAAACTGTTTTTT
>TRBV10-3|TRBJ2-1|TRBD2|-
CAISENTSGPQQFF
TGTGCCATCAGTGAAAATACTAGCGGGCCTCAGCAGTTCTTC
>TRBV28|TRBJ1-2|TRBD1|-
CASSLGDRGVNGYTF
TGTGCCAGCAGTTTGGGGGACAGGGGAGTAAATGGCTACACCTTC
>TRBV7-8|TRBJ2-1|TRBD2|-
CASRPARLAGVQSYNEQFF
TGTGCCAGCAGGCCAGCGCGACTAGCGGGAGTTCAATCCTACAATGAGCAGTTCTTC
>TRBV5-1|TRBJ2-7|TRBD1|once
CASSAGGQVTQEEQYF
TGCGCCAGCAGCGCTGGGGGACAGGTCACTCAAGAGGAGCAGTACTTC
>TRBV7-9|TRBJ2-7|-|-
CASSLGVGEVEQYF
TGTGCCAGCAGCTTAGGGGTGGGAGAGGTCGAGCAGTACTTC
>TRBV2|TRBJ2-3|TRBD1|-
CASRTGESTDTQYF
TGTGCCAGTCGGACAGGGGAAAGCACAGATACGCAGTATTTT
>TRBV9|TRBJ1-4|-|-
CASSPGQPNEKLFF
TGTGCCAGCAGTCCGGGACAACCGAATGAAAAACTGTTTTTT
>TRBV6-5|TRBJ1-3|-|-
CASSYGGPGNTIYF
TGTGCCAGCAGTTACGGCGGTCCTGGAAACACCATATATTTT
>TRBV28|TRBJ1-4|-|-
CASSSPDRNEKLFF
TGTGCCAGCAGTTCACCTGACAGAAATGAAAAACTGTTTTTT
>TRBV6-2/TRBV6-3|TRBJ1-2|TRBD1|-
CASSSVQTGNYGYTF
TGTGCCAGCAGTTCGGTTCAGACAGGGAACTATGGCTACACCTTC
>TRBV5-1|TRBJ1-1|TRBD1|-
CASSPLQGKAFF
TGCGCCAGCAGCCCTTTACAGGGGAAAGCTTTCTTT
>TRBV18|TRBJ1-2|-|once
CASSPSSGYTF
TGTGCCAGCTCACCCTCCTCTGGCTACACCTTC
>TRBV7-9|TRBJ2-7|-|-
CASSLSAGTYEQYF
TGTGCCAGCAGCTTATCGGCAGGGACCTACGAGCAGTACTTC
>TRBV12-3/TRBV12-4|TRBJ1-2|-|-
CASSLVNSGYTF
TGTGCCAGCAGTTTGGTAAATAGCGGCTACACCTTC
>TRBV3-1/TRBV3-2|TRBJ1-4|-|-
CASSLGVGRVVEKLFF
TGTGCCAGCAGCCTAGGGGTTGGCCGGGTGGTCGAAAAACTGTTTTTT
>TRBV7-3|TRBJ2-2|TRBD1|once
CASSPTERTGAGELFF
TGTGCCAGCAGCCCCACCGAAAGAACAGGGGCCGGGGAGCTGTTTTTT
>TRBV30|TRBJ1-6|TRBD1|few
CAWGDREDPRSSYNSPLHF
TGTGCCTGGGGGGACAGGGAGGATCCGAGGAGCTCCTATAATTCACCCCTCCACTTT
>TRBV7-2|TRBJ2-3|TRBD1|few
CASSLEGQGTDTQYF
TGTGCCAGCAGCTTAGAGGGACAGGGTACAGATACGCAGTATTTT
>TRBV4-3|TRBJ1-1|-|-
CASSQEVSGGAFF
TGCGCCAGCAGCCAAGAAGTCAGTGGTGGAGCTTTCTTT
>TRBV7-9|TRBJ2-1|-|-
CASSYLRDNEQFF
TGTGCCAGCAGCTACTTGCGGGACAATGAGCAGTTCTTC
>TRBV30|TRBJ2-5|TRBD1|-
CAWSVSWTGRETQYF
TGTGCCTGGAGTGTCTCTTGGACAGGGCGAGAGACCCAGTACTTC
>TRBV5-4|TRBJ2-7|TRBD1|once
CASSSPGQSSYEQYF
TGTGCCAGCAGTTCTCCGGGACAGAGCTCCTACGAGCAGTACTTC
>TRBV18|TRBJ2-7|-|-
CASSSKRGIYEQYF
TGTGCCAGCTCCTCGAAAAGGGGAATCTACGAGCAGTACTTC